The clone carrying this TCR beta chain was picked up a small number of times. Its antigen is unknown. This record belongs to a study of cytomegalovirus exposure and HLA in healthy donors. Study-wide results and limits: A later analysis linked a missense variant in DCLRE1C to the trimming of TCR beta V and J genes. Cytomegalovirus status was reportedly diagnosed by the classifier with high specificity and sensitivity. Most TCR beta V segments were productive about 90% or about 30% of the time in an earlier analysis.

PCR used 60 Vbeta primers and 13 Jbeta primers. Here immunoSEQ multiplex PCR was the method, and the copy in TCRdb shows in-frame clones only, minus some. The sample contains about 150,000 clones, about 80% of which appear only once. The sequencing input was PBMCs. The receptor was derived from a woman between 35 and 50 years old in good health and CMV-seronegative.

Here the CDR3 reads CASRLKDRLNTEAFF. In DNA form, the CDR3 reads TGTGCCAGCAGGCTAAAAGACAGGCTGAACACTGAAGCTTTCTTT. This rearrangement joins TRBV6-1 to TRBJ1-1, with D possibly being TRBD1 (6 bases). This CDR3 spans 15 amino acids. Trimming stripped 6 bases from V and 0 bases from J, with 14 bases between. Germline values: CDR1 MNHNS, CDR2 SASEGT.